This paragraph covers one T cell receptor beta chain sequence. This sample stems from a study of control samples from healthy donors and cancer patients. The CDR3 loop spans 15 amino acids. Germline V gene sequence: CDR1 LNHDA, CDR2 SQIVND (reference sequence). With V trimmed by 3 bases and J by 3 bases, 4 bases remained unmatched. Method: immunoSEQ multiplex PCR; TCRdb's copy keeps in-frame clones and lacks some. The sample has roughly 170,000 clones, around 92% seen once. This chain joins TRBV19 and TRBJ1-5; 8 bases align to TRBD1. Sequencing input: blood. This receptor was obtained from a woman aged 40 to 50 in good health. The CDR3 sequence: CASSMGGQVNQPQHF. The CDR3 region has the DNA TGTGCCAGTAGTATGGGGGGACAGGTCAATCAGCCCCAGCATTTT.